The 5 T cell receptor beta chains listed next were all sequenced from one sample in a study of blood T cell repertoires in COVID-19. Produced via immunoSEQ multiplex PCR; TCRdb's table is partial and in-frame only. Of 13,000 to 15,000 clones listed, approximately 84% are singletons. Sequencing was performed on peripheral blood. These receptors were collected from a human donor in a cohort sampled during active COVID-19.

The chain combines TRBV13 with TRBJ2-7; D perhaps matches TRBD1 (5 bases). Germline loops: CDR1 PRHDT, CDR2 FYEKMQ (reference sequence). Trimming removed 2 bases at V and 6 bases at J, with 5 bases between. The length of the CDR3 is 11 residues. The CDR3, as DNA: TGTGCCAGCAGCTTACAGGGCGAGCAGTACTTC. This translates into CASSLQGEQYF.

V gene TRBV20-1 combines with J gene TRBJ1-6; the D gene is possibly TRBD1 (5 bases). V lost 3 bases, J lost 7 bases, and 13 bases lay in between. Germline lookup yields CDR1 DFQATT and CDR2 SNEGSKA (reference sequence). This CDR3 is 14 amino acids long. CDR3 region: CSASRPQVNSPLHF. In DNA form, the CDR3 reads TGCAGTGCTAGTCGGCCACAGGTCAATTCACCCCTCCACTTT.

The chain has TRBV29-1 and TRBJ2-2; 9 positions agree with TRBD2. There are 15 residues in the CDR3. J gave up 5 bases and V 6 bases, and 10 bases lay outside the gene matches. Germline CDR1 SQVTM, CDR2 ANQGSEA. The CDR3 reads CSVRWREGLTGELFF. The CDR3 DNA reads as TGCAGCGTCCGGTGGCGGGAGGGCCTTACCGGGGAGCTGTTTTTT.

This clone was seen a single time. The chain uses TRBV7-6 and TRBJ2-3, with 12 bases identical to TRBD2. The CDR3 covers 15 residues. Germline V gene data show CDR1 as SGHVS and CDR2 as FNYEAQ. The trim removed 4 bases at V and 4 bases at J, leaving 3 bases unmatched. CDR3 in DNA: TGTGCCAGCAGCTCGACTAGCGGGAGAGCAGATACGCAGTATTTT. Its translation: CASSSTSGRADTQYF.

V gene TRBV7-9 combines with J gene TRBJ1-5; 7 bases line up with TRBD1. V was pared by 5 bases and J by 3 bases, with 7 bases of the junction left unmatched. Germline loops: CDR1 SEHNR, CDR2 FQNEAQ (reference sequence). The CDR3 is 15 amino acids. CDR3 sequence reads: CASSGQGQYNQPQHF. CDR3 nucleotide sequence: TGTGCCAGCAGCGGGCAGGGACAGTACAATCAGCCCCAGCATTTT.